This is a list of T cell receptor beta chains from one sample in a study of shared T cell receptors in the human thymus. Clones were sequenced by immunoSEQ multiplex PCR, and TCRdb holds only the in-frame ones, with some missing. The table lists 700,000 or so clones, over 75% of them singletons. The sample was also linked to a second study, of human thymus T cells.

Sample: thymocytes. These receptors came from a girl in the first two years of life with a congenital heart defect. Both conserved end residues are part of each CDR3. The order of the fields is J gene, clone size, D gene, V gene, CDR3 DNA, CDR3 protein. A D gene is named only where the DNA matches it firmly. Expanded clones are given a class, and other clones once, few, many or no size at all.

>TRBJ1-3|NA|NA|TRBV30
TGTGCCTGGAGTGTTGGTTGGGGGGGGGCTCGTTACTCTGGAAACACCATATATTTT
CAWSVGWGGARYSGNTIYF
>TRBJ1-6|NA|TRBD1|TRBV7-8
TGTGCCAGCAGCAAAATTAGGGACCGGGACAGGGGGCGCGGGGCGGATTCACCCCTCCACTTT
CASSKIRDRDRGRGADSPLHF
>TRBJ1-1|NA|NA|TRBV7-9
TGTGCCGGCAGCTTAGCGTGGGCAGGGCCGGTGGGCACTGAAGCTTTCTTT
CAGSLAWAGPVGTEAFF
>TRBJ2-7|NA|NA|TRBV7-2
TGTGCCAGCAGCTTAAGCGGTCCTCACTACGAGCAGTACTTC
CASSLSGPHYEQYF
>TRBJ1-2|NA|NA|TRBV7-2
TGTGCCAGCAGCTTAGCCCTGGCCTATGGCTACACCTTC
CASSLALAYGYTF
>TRBJ2-1|NA|TRBD1|TRBV7-2
TGTGCCAGCAGCTTAGAAACAGGGGACAATGAGCAGTTCTTC
CASSLETGDNEQFF
>TRBJ2-7|NA|TRBD2|TRBV6-4
TGTGCCAGCCTTGCGAGAGCGGGGGGGCTAGGCCACGAGCAGTACTTC
CASLARAGGLGHEQYF
>TRBJ2-3|NA|TRBD2|TRBV13
TGTGCCAGCAGCCCTAGACCGGGAGGGGTTAAGGATACGCAGTATTTT
CASSPRPGGVKDTQYF
>TRBJ2-1|NA|NA|TRBV4-1
TGCGCCAGCAGCTACACCCCATACAATGAGCAGTTCTTC
CASSYTPYNEQFF
>TRBJ2-3|NA|NA|TRBV15
TGTGCCACCAGCAGAGAGCCGGTGAGCACAGATACGCAGTATTTT
CATSREPVSTDTQYF
>TRBJ1-2|NA|NA|TRBV18
TGTGCCAGCTCACGACAGTACTATGGCTACACCTTC
CASSRQYYGYTF
>TRBJ2-7|NA|NA|TRBV30
TGTGCCTGGAGTCGTAGGGCCGACAGGGAGGAGGCCTCAAACTACGAGCAGTACTTC
CAWSRRADREEASNYEQYF
>TRBJ1-2|NA|TRBD1|TRBV5-4
TGTGCCAGCAGCCAACAGGGGGCGCGTGATGGCTACACCTTC
CASSQQGARDGYTF
>TRBJ2-7|NA|NA|TRBV5-1
TGCGCCAGCAGCTTGGATCTAGTTGCCTACGAGCAGTACTTC
CASSLDLVAYEQYF
>TRBJ1-5|NA|NA|TRBV4-2
TGTGCCAGCAGCCAGACCGCGGATCGACAGCACAATCAGCCCCAGCATTTT
CASSQTADRQHNQPQHF
>TRBJ2-1|NA|TRBD2|TRBV27
TGTGCCAGCAGTTTACATGAGACTAGCGGGGGCCTCAATGAGCAGTTCTTC
CASSLHETSGGLNEQFF
>TRBJ2-1|few|NA|TRBV9
TGTGCCAGCAGTGGCCCCGGGAAGAGCTCCTACAATGAGCAGTTCTTC
CASSGPGKSSYNEQFF
>TRBJ1-2|once|NA|TRBV7-9
TGTGCCAGCAGCCCAGGACAGATCTTCTATGGCTACACCTTC
CASSPGQIFYGYTF
>TRBJ2-3|NA|TRBD1|TRBV29-1
TGCAGCGTAGCCCGAACCCCGCGGGACAGGTCAATGAGCACAGATACGCAGTATTTT
CSVARTPRDRSMSTDTQYF
>TRBJ1-2|NA|NA|TRBV5-5
TGTGCCAGCAGCACACTCGGGTCAAGCTATGGCTACACCTTC
CASSTLGSSYGYTF
>TRBJ1-2|NA|NA|TRBV4-1
TGCGCCAGCAGCCAATACACAGGAGCCGGCTACACCTTC
CASSQYTGAGYTF
>TRBJ2-7|NA|NA|TRBV5-4
TGTGCCAGCAGCTACCAATTTTGGACGAGCCCCCAGGGCGAGCAGTACTTC
CASSYQFWTSPQGEQYF
>TRBJ2-7|NA|NA|TRBV27
TGTGCCAGCAGTGGGGACACCTCCTACGAGCAGTACTTC
CASSGDTSYEQYF
>TRBJ2-7|NA|NA|TRBV4-2
TGTGCCAGCAGCCCCTGGAGCGGCCACGCCTACGAGCAGTACTTC
CASSPWSGHAYEQYF
>TRBJ2-3|NA|NA|TRBV6-1
TGTGCCAGCGCACAGGGGGGGTTAGATACGCAGTATTTT
CASAQGGLDTQYF
>TRBJ2-5|NA|TRBD2|TRBV2
TGTGCCAGCACGAGTCAGGGAGGGAAGACCCAGTACTTC
CASTSQGGKTQYF
>TRBJ1-2|NA|NA|TRBV4-1
TGCGCCAGCAGCCAGGAGCCGGGGTTCTATGGCTACACCTTC
CASSQEPGFYGYTF